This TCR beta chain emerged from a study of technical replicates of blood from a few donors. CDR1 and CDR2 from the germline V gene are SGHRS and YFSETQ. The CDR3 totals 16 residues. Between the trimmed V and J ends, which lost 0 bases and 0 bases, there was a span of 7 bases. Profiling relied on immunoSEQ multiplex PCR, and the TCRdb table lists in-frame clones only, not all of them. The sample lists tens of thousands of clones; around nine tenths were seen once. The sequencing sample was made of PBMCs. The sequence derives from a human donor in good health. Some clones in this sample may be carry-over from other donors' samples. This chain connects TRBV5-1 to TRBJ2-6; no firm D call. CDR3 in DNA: TGCGCCAGCAGCTTGGCCGTATTCTCTGGGGCCAACGTCCTGACTTTC. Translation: CASSLAVFSGANVLTF. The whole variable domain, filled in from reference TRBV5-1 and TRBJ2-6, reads KAGVTQTPRYLIKTRGQQVTLSCSPISGHRSVSWYQQTPGQGLQFLFEYFSETQRNKGNFPGRFSGRQFSNSRSEMNVSTLELGDSALYLCASSLAVFSGANVLTFGAGSRLTVL.